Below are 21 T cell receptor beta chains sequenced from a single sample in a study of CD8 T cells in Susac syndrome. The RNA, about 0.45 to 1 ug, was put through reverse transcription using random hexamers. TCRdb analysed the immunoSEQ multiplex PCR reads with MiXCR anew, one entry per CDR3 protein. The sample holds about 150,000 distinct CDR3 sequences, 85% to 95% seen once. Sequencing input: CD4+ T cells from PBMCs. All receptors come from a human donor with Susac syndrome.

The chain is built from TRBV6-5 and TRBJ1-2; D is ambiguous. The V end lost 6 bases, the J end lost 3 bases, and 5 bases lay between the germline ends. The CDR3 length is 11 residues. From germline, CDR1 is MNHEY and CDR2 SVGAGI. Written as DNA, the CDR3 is TGTGCCAGCAGACGGTACTATGGCTACACCTTC. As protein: CASRRYYGYTF.

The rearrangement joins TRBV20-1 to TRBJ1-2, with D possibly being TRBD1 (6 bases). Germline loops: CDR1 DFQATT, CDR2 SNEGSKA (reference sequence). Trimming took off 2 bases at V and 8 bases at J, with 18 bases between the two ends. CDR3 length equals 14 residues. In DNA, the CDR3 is TGCAGTGCTAGACCAAGGGAACAGGGACGAGGCTACACCTTC. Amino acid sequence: CSARPREQGRGYTF.

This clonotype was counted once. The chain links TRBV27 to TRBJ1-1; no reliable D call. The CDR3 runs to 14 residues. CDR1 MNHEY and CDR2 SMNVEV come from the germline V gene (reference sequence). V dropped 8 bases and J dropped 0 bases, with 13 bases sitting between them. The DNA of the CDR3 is TGTGCCAGCTCCCCGGCGGGGATGAACACTGAAGCTTTCTTT. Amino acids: CASSPAGMNTEAFF.

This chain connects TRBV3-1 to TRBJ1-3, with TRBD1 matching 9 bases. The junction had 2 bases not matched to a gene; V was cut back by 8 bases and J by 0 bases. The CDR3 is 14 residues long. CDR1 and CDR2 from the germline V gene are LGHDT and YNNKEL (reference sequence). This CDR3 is CASGQGPSGNTIYF. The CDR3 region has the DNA TGTGCCAGCGGACAGGGGCCCTCTGGAAACACCATATATTTT.

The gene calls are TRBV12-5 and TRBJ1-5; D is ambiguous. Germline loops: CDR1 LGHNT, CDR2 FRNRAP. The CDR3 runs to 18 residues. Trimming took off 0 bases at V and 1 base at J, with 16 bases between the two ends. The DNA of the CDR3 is TGTGCTAGTGGTTTGGTACTTGGGGATCGGAGGAGCAATCAGCCCCAGCATTTT. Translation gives CASGLVLGDRRSNQPQHF.

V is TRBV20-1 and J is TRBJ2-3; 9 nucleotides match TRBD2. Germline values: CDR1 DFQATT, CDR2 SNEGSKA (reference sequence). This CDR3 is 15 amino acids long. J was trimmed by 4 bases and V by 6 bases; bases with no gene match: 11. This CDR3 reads CSAKEPGLAADTQYF. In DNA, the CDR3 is TGCAGTGCCAAAGAGCCGGGACTAGCTGCAGATACGCAGTATTTT.

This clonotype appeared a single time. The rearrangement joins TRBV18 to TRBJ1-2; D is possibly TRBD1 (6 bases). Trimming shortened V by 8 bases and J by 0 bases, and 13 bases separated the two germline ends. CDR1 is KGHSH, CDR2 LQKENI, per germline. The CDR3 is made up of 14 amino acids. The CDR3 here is CASRPDSTNYGYTF. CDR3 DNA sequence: TGTGCCAGCCGTCCGGACAGCACTAACTATGGCTACACCTTC.

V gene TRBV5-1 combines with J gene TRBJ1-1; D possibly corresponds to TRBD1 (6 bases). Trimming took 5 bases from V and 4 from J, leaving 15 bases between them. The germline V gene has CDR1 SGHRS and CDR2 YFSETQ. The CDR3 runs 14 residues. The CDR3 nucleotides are TGCGCCAGCAGTCTTGCCGACAGGAGCACTGAAGCTTTCTTT. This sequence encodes CASSLADRSTEAFF.

CDR3 loop: CASSLPRTGEETQYF. CDR3 sequence (DNA): TGTGCCAGCAGCTTGCCGCGGACAGGCGAAGAGACCCAGTACTTC. V is TRBV5-4 and J is TRBJ2-5; 7 nucleotides match TRBD1. This CDR3 has 15 amino acids. Germline assignment: CDR1 SGHNT and CDR2 YYREEE (reference sequence). The V segment lost 1 base and the J segment 3 bases; nucleotides outside the gene matches: 6.

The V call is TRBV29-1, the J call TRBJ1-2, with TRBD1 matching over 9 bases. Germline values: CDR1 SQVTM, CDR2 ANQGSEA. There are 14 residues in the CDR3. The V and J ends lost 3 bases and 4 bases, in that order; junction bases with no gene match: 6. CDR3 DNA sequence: TGCAGCGTTGAGGGGGGACAGGGCATCTATGGCTACACCTTC. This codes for CSVEGGQGIYGYTF.

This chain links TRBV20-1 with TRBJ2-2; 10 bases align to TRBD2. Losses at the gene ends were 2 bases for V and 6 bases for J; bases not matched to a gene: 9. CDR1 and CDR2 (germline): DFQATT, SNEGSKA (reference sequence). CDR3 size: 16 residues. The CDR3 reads CSARTYSGGASGELFF. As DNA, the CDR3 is TGCAGTGCTAGAACCTACAGCGGGGGGGCCTCCGGGGAGCTGTTTTTT.

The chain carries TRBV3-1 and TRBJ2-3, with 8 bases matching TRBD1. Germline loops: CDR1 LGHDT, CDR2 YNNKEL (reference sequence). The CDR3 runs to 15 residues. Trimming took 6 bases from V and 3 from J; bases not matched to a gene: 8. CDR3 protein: CASRTGQGRTDTQYF. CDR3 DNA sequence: TGTGCCAGCAGAACCGGACAGGGAAGAACAGATACGCAGTATTTT.

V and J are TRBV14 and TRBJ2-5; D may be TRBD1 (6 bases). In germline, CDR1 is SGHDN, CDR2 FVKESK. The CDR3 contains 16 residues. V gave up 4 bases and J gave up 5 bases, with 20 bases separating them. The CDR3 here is CASSPFLQGVRETQYF. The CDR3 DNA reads TGTGCCAGCAGCCCCTTCCTACAGGGAGTTAGGGAGACCCAGTACTTC.

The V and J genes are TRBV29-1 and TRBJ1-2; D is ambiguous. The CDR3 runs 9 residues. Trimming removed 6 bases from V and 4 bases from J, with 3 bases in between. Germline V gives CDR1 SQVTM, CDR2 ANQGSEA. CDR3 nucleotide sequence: TGCAGCGTAAGCTATGGCTACACCTTC. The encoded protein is CSVSYGYTF.

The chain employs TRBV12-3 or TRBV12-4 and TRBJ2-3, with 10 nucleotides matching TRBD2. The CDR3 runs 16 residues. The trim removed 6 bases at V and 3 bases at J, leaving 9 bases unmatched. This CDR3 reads CASSRGSGGATDTQYF. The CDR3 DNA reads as TGTGCCAGCAGCCGCGGCAGCGGGGGGGCGACAGATACGCAGTATTTT.

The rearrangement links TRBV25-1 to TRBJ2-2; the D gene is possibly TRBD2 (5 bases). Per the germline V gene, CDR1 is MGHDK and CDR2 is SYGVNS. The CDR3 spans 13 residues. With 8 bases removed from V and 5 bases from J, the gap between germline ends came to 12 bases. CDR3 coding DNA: TGTGCCAGCTCAGGAGGCGTAACCGGGGAGCTGTTTTTT. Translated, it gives CASSGGVTGELFF.

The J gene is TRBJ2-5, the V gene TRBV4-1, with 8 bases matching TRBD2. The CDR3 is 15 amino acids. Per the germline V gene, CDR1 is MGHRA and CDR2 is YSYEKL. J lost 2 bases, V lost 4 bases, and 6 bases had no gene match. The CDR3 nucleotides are TGCGCCAGCAGCCTAGCGGGACCTTCACAAGAGACCCAGTACTTC. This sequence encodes CASSLAGPSQETQYF.

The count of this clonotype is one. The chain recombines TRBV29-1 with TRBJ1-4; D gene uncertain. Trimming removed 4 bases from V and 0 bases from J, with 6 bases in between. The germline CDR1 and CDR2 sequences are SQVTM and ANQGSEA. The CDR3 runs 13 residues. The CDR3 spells CSVVDSTNEKLFF. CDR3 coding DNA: TGCAGCGTTGTGGACTCAACTAATGAAAAACTGTTTTTT.

CDR3 nucleotide sequence: TGTGCCAGCAGCTTAGCGGGGGACAGGTCCTACGAGCAGTACTTC. Its protein is CASSLAGDRSYEQYF. This chain joins TRBV7-9 and TRBJ2-7, with 8 nucleotides matching TRBD1. V lost 0 bases to trimming and J lost 1 base; unmatched junction nucleotides: 2. The CDR3 has 15 residues. Germline V gene data show CDR1 as SEHNR and CDR2 as FQNEAQ (reference sequence).

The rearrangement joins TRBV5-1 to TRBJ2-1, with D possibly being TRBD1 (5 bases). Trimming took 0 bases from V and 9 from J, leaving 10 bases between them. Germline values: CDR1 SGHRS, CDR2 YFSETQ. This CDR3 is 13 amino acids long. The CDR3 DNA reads TGCGCCAGCAGCTTGGCTGGGGCTTCTGAGCAGTTCTTC. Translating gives CASSLAGASEQFF.

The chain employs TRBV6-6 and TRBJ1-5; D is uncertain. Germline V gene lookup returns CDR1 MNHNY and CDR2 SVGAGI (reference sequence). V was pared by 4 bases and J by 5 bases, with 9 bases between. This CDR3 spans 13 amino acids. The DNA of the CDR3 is TGTGCCAGCAGTTCAGACCAATATCAGCCCCAGCATTTT. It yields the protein CASSSDQYQPQHF.